Below, 27 T cell receptor beta chains from the same sample are listed, as sequenced in a study of T cell responses to AZD1222 COVID-19 vaccine. Assay: immunoSEQ multiplex PCR; the TCRdb copy retains only in-frame clones and omits some. The sample consists of 80,000 to 100,000 clones, approximately 91% of them appearing once. Sequencing used peripheral blood, obtained 28 days after the second AZD1222 dose. These receptor sequences come from an adult who received the AZD1222 COVID-19 vaccine.

V usage is TRBV3-1 (or the pseudogene TRBV3-2) and J usage is TRBJ2-7; TRBD2 matches at 9 bases. The V gene's germline CDR1 is LGHDT and CDR2 YNNKEL (reference sequence). V was clipped by 1 base and J by 0 bases; unmatched bases: 10. This CDR3 is built from 18 residues. The CDR3 bases are TGTGCCAGCAGCCAAGGGGTGCCTAGCGGGGCGAGCTCCTACGAGCAGTACTTC. The encoded protein is CASSQGVPSGASSYEQYF.

V gene TRBV11-2 combines with J gene TRBJ2-2; no reliable D call. The CDR3 spans 11 residues. Germline V gene sequence: CDR1 SGHAT, CDR2 FQNNGV. V was trimmed by 2 bases and J by 8 bases, leaving 3 bases between them. In nucleotides, the CDR3 is TGTGCCAGCAGCTTATTAGGGGAGCTGTTTTTT. Its protein product is CASSLLGELFF.

The rearrangement links TRBV12-3 or TRBV12-4 to TRBJ1-3; D ambiguous. The CDR3 sequence is 11 residues long. V lost 3 bases and J 14 bases, leaving 11 bases between the germline ends. As DNA, the CDR3 is TGTGCCAGCAGTTTTCGAAGGGAGGTATATTTT. Amino acids: CASSFRREVYF.

The chain has TRBV12-3 or TRBV12-4 and TRBJ1-1; TRBD1 might be the D (6 bases). The CDR3 is 13 residues long. The ends were cut back, 5 bases at V and 5 bases at J, with 12 bases in the middle. The CDR3 DNA sequence: TGTGCCAGCAGTGTCAGGACAGCAACTGAAGCTTTCTTT. Residues: CASSVRTATEAFF.

The genes are TRBV11-1 and TRBJ2-3, with 9 nucleotides matching TRBD2. Germline-derived CDR1 and CDR2 are SGHAT and FQDESV (reference sequence). The CDR3 is 15 residues long. V lost 1 base and J lost 2; bases outside the gene matches: 1. Written as DNA, the CDR3 is TGTGCCAGCAGCTTAGGCGGGGGGGCCACAGATACGCAGTATTTT. As protein: CASSLGGGATDTQYF.

With respect to this clone: A junction end diverges from the germline sequence, so it may reflect a read error. This chain connects TRBV7-3 to TRBJ1-2; the D is unclear. The CDR3 runs 12 residues. CDR1 and CDR2 from the germline V gene are SGHTA and FQGTGA. Written as DNA, the CDR3 is TGTGCCAGCAGCTTAACGGCTAAGGACTTTCACTTC. Protein product: CASSLTAKDFHF.

The genes are TRBV7-3 and TRBJ1-6; 7 nucleotides align to TRBD1. The CDR3 is made up of 15 amino acids. Trimming cost V 4 bases and J 5 bases; bases outside gene matches: 5. Germline-derived CDR1 and CDR2 are SGHTA and FQGTGA. CDR3: CASSSGQAHNSPLHF. As DNA, the CDR3 is TGTGCCAGCAGCTCCGGACAGGCTCATAATTCACCCCTCCACTTT.

This chain joins TRBV9 and TRBJ2-5; 8 bases are a match to TRBD2. Per the germline V gene, CDR1 is SGDLS and CDR2 is YYNGEE. The CDR3 is 15 amino acids. Trimming at V came to 4 bases and at J to 1 base, leaving 6 bases not matched to a gene. The CDR3 DNA sequence: TGTGCCAGCAGCTTCTCCGCGGGGGGCCAAGAGACCCAGTACTTC. This gives the protein CASSFSAGGQETQYF.

The gene calls are TRBV2 and TRBJ2-1; no clear D. This CDR3 contains 15 residues. Per germline, CDR1 SNHLY and CDR2 FYNNEI. V was trimmed by 4 bases and J by 2 bases, leaving 12 bases between them. CDR3 residues: CASSALGNAYNEQFF. As DNA, the CDR3 is TGTGCCAGCAGTGCTCTAGGGAATGCCTACAATGAGCAGTTCTTC.

The V gene is TRBV7-9, the J gene TRBJ2-7, with 7 bases matching TRBD1. The J segment lost 2 bases and the V segment lost 5 bases, leaving 3 bases of the junction unmatched. Germline CDR1 reads SEHNR; CDR2 reads FQNEAQ (reference sequence). The CDR3 runs 13 residues. CDR3 coding DNA: TGTGCCAGCAGCACTGGGACAGCCTACGAGCAGTACTTC. It encodes CASSTGTAYEQYF.

The chain links TRBV3-1 (or the pseudogene TRBV3-2) to TRBJ2-1; 7 bases agree with TRBD2. The ends lost 4 bases at V and 7 bases at J; junction bases unmatched: 4. The CDR3 spans 13 residues. Germline lookup yields CDR1 LGHDT and CDR2 YNNKEL (reference sequence). CDR3 nucleotides: TGTGCCAGCAGCCCATACGGGGGGAATGAGCAGTTCTTC. Residues: CASSPYGGNEQFF.

This clone was recorded once. The V gene is TRBV18, the J gene TRBJ2-7; no definite D call. CDR1 and CDR2 (germline): KGHSH, LQKENI. V lost 2 bases to trimming and J lost 5 bases, with 13 bases between them. The CDR3 loop spans 14 amino acids. CDR3 bases: TGTGCCAGCTCACCAGCCAACCTGGGGAACGAGCAGTACTTC. It yields the protein CASSPANLGNEQYF.

The J gene is TRBJ2-1, the V gene TRBV25-1; 10 bases are a match to TRBD1. This CDR3 comprises 15 residues. V lost 4 bases to trimming and J lost 6 bases; unmatched junction nucleotides: 6. Per germline, CDR1 MGHDK and CDR2 SYGVNS. CDR3 in amino acids: CASSARQGAFNEQFF. Written as DNA, the CDR3 is TGTGCCAGCAGTGCTCGACAGGGGGCTTTCAATGAGCAGTTCTTC.

The chain recombines TRBV2 with TRBJ1-1; D gene ambiguous. Deletions cut 6 bases from V and 5 bases from J, with 7 bases between. The germline CDR1 and CDR2 sequences are SNHLY and FYNNEI. The CDR3 sequence is 11 residues long. The CDR3 protein is CASSRRTEAFF. CDR3 sequence (DNA): TGTGCCAGCAGCCGAAGGACTGAAGCTTTCTTT.

The V and J genes are TRBV5-8 and TRBJ2-2, with 10 bases lining up with TRBD2. This CDR3 is built from 16 residues. V gave up 1 base and J gave up 6 bases; unmatched junction bases: 6. Germline CDR1 is SGHTS and CDR2 is YDEGEE. The CDR3 region is CASSLLAGALAGELFF. Written as DNA, the CDR3 is TGTGCCAGCAGCTTGCTAGCGGGGGCTTTGGCCGGGGAGCTGTTTTTT.

The V call is TRBV9, the J call TRBJ2-4, with D tentatively TRBD2 (6 bases). V was cut by 4 bases and J by 0 bases, with 26 bases left in between. Germline CDR1 and CDR2: SGDLS and YYNGEE. There are 20 residues in the CDR3. CDR3: CASSPGSLVAGFGAKNIQYF. The DNA for the CDR3 is TGTGCCAGCAGCCCAGGATCGCTAGTTGCGGGGTTCGGAGCCAAAAACATTCAGTACTTC. The full variable domain, rest sourced from reference TRBV9 and TRBJ2-4, is DSGVTQTPKHLITATGQRVTLRCSPRSGDLSVYWYQQSLDQGLQFLIQYYNGEERAKGNILERFSAQQFPDLHSELNLSSLELGDSALYFCASSPGSLVAGFGAKNIQYFGAGTRLSVL.

This chain uses TRBV5-4 with TRBJ1-1, with D possibly matching TRBD1 (6 bases). The CDR3 loop spans 12 amino acids. With 5 bases removed from V and 7 bases from J, the gap between germline ends came to 12 bases. CDR1 and CDR2 (germline): SGHNT, YYREEE (reference sequence). The CDR3 bases are TGTGCCAGCAGTTTTATACAGGGTGAAGCTTTCTTT. Translating it yields CASSFIQGEAFF.

This clone came up a few times. V usage is TRBV15 and J usage is TRBJ1-5, with 7 bases fitting TRBD1. The germline V gene has CDR1 LNHNV and CDR2 YYDKDF (reference sequence). The trim removed 1 base at V and 6 bases at J, leaving 9 bases unmatched. The CDR3 is 16 amino acids. Written as DNA, the CDR3 is TGTGCCACCAGCAGAGGAGGGGGCGGGTATAGTCAGCCCCAGCATTTT. It encodes CATSRGGGGYSQPQHF.

A few counts support this clone. The CDR3 region has the DNA TGCGCCAGCAGCCCCGGGACAGCCTATGGCTACACCTTC. Residues: CASSPGTAYGYTF. This sequence joins TRBV5-1 and TRBJ1-2, with 7 bases fitting TRBD1. The germline V gene encodes CDR1 SGHRS and CDR2 YFSETQ. The trim removed 4 bases at V and 4 bases at J, leaving 4 bases unmatched. The CDR3 totals 13 residues.

This chain uses TRBV6-5 with TRBJ1-5, with 10 bases fitting TRBD1. Trimming cost V 5 bases and J 3 bases; bases outside gene matches: 4. Germline loops: CDR1 MNHEY, CDR2 SVGAGI. CDR3 size: 15 residues. CDR3 nucleotide sequence: TGTGCCAGCAGTCCGGGACAGGGGTACAATCAGCCCCAGCATTTT. It is translated as CASSPGQGYNQPQHF.

The rearrangement uses TRBV5-1 and TRBJ1-2, with D maybe TRBD1 (6 bases). This CDR3 is built from 15 residues. Looked up from germline, CDR1 is SGHRS and CDR2 is YFSETQ. The V gene lost 5 bases and the J gene lost 0 bases, with 14 bases spanning the gap. The CDR3 loop is CASRMQQGANYGYTF. As DNA, the CDR3 is TGCGCCAGCAGGATGCAACAGGGAGCTAACTATGGCTACACCTTC.

The chain's CDR3 is CAWSGGYGRETQYF. For the CDR3, the DNA is TGTGCCTGGAGCGGGGGGTATGGTAGGGAGACCCAGTACTTC. The gene calls are TRBV30 and TRBJ2-5, with 7 nucleotides matching TRBD2. The junction had 9 bases not matched to a gene; V was cut back by 3 bases and J by 5 bases. Germline V gene sequence: CDR1 GTSNPN, CDR2 SVGIG (reference sequence). This CDR3 region has 14 residues.

The chain is built from TRBV25-1 and TRBJ1-1; a weak D match, TRBD1 (5 bases). Looked up from germline, CDR1 is MGHDK and CDR2 is SYGVNS. Trimming shortened V by 4 bases and J by 0 bases, and 9 bases separated the two germline ends. The CDR3 sequence is 14 residues long. DNA of the CDR3: TGTGCCAGCAGTGCCCCGGGACTGAACACTGAAGCTTTCTTT. Translated, it gives CASSAPGLNTEAFF.

The rearrangement uses TRBV19 and TRBJ1-3; D not resolved. This CDR3 comprises 17 residues. CDR1 and CDR2 from the germline V gene are LNHDA and SQIVND (reference sequence). The V gene lost 10 bases and the J gene lost 0 bases, with 22 bases spanning the gap. CDR3 in amino acids: CATSDRLSVLSGNTIYF. As DNA, the CDR3 is TGTGCCACTTCGGATAGACTTAGCGTTCTCTCTGGAAACACCATATATTTT.

In this sample, this clone turned up once. The rearrangement uses TRBV11-1 and TRBJ2-1, with 7 nucleotides matching TRBD1. The V gene end was trimmed by 5 bases and the J gene end by 8 bases; junction bases not matched to a gene: 15. The CDR3 is 16 amino acids. Germline CDR1 is SGHAT and CDR2 is FQDESV (reference sequence). The CDR3 DNA is TGTGCCAGCAGCCCAGACAGGGTGGAAGTGGGAGATGAGCAGTTCTTC. It yields the protein CASSPDRVEVGDEQFF.

The genes are TRBV24-1 and TRBJ2-2, with TRBD1 identical over 10 bases. The germline gives CDR1 KGHDR, CDR2 SFDVKD. J gave up 5 bases and V 3 bases, and 2 bases lay outside the gene matches. The CDR3 is 15 amino acids. The CDR3 DNA is TGTGCCACCAGTGATCCGGGACAGGGGACCGGGGAGCTGTTTTTT. This gives the protein CATSDPGQGTGELFF.

The chain combines TRBV10-3 with TRBJ1-6; 7 nucleotides line up with TRBD1. From germline, CDR1 is ENHRY and CDR2 SYGVKD. The CDR3 extends over 17 amino acids. The V gene end was trimmed by 8 bases and the J gene end by 0 bases; junction bases not matched to a gene: 10. CDR3 bases: TGTGCCATCGAAAGGACAGGTCGGGGCTCCTATAATTCACCCCTCCACTTT. Amino acid sequence: CAIERTGRGSYNSPLHF.